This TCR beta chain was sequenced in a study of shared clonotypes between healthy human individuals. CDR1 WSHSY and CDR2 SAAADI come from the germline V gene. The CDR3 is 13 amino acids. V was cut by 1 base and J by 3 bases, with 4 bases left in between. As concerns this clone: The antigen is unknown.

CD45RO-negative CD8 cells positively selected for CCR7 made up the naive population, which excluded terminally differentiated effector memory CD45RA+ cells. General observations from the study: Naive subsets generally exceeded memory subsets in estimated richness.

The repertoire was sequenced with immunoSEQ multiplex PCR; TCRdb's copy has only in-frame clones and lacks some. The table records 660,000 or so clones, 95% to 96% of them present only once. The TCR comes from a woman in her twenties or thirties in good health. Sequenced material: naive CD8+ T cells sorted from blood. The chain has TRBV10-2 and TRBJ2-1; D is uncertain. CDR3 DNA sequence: TGCGCCAGCAGTGAGTTGTTCTACAATGAGCAGTTCTTC. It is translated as CASSELFYNEQFF.